The rows below give T cell receptor beta chains drawn from one sample of a study of CD8 T cells in Susac syndrome. Using its own MiXCR run on the immunoSEQ multiplex PCR reads, TCRdb lists one record per CDR3 protein. The data show more than 150,000 distinct CDR3 sequences, with approximately 95% seen just once and around 0.16% held by the top ten. The specimen sequenced was CD8+ T cells from PBMCs. The receptor source for this set is a human donor with Susac syndrome. Both conserved end residues are part of each CDR3. A D gene is named only where the DNA matches it firmly. Some rows mark clone size as missing; the rest say once, few, many or name a class of expanded clone.

>TRBV13|.|.|TRBJ2-2
CASRNREFTGELFF
TGTGCCAGCAGGAATCGTGAGTTCACCGGGGAGCTGTTTTTT
>TRBV7-8|TRBD1|.|TRBJ2-5
CASRWTGSQETQYF
TGTGCCAGCAGGTGGACAGGGAGCCAAGAGACCCAGTACTTC
>TRBV5-1|TRBD1|.|TRBJ2-7
CASSPSTGINEQYF
TGCGCCAGCAGTCCCTCGACAGGGATCAACGAGCAGTACTTC
>TRBV3-1|.|few|TRBJ1-1
CASSQERGNTEAFF
TGTGCCAGCAGCCAAGAAAGGGGAAACACTGAAGCTTTCTTT
>TRBV20-1|.|.|TRBJ1-1
CSARDETEAFF
TGCAGTGCTAGGGATGAGACTGAAGCTTTCTTT
>TRBV29-1|.|.|TRBJ2-5
CSVRTNPETQYF
TGCAGCGTACGGACTAATCCCGAGACCCAGTACTTC
>TRBV5-1|.|.|TRBJ2-3
CASSLVRDLDTQYF
TGCGCCAGCAGTCTGGTTAGGGATCTTGATACGCAGTATTTT
>TRBV9|.|.|TRBJ2-2
CASSVEVTGELFF
TGTGCCAGCAGCGTAGAAGTGACCGGGGAGCTGTTTTTT
>TRBV9|.|.|TRBJ1-1
CASSDRGDTEAFF
TGTGCCAGCAGCGACAGAGGGGACACTGAAGCTTTCTTT
>TRBV5-6|.|.|TRBJ2-1
CASTRGQDSYNEQFF
TGTGCCAGCACCCGGGGGCAGGACTCCTACAATGAGCAGTTCTTC
>TRBV3-1|TRBD1|.|TRBJ2-5
CASSPAGGEETQYF
TGTGCCAGCAGCCCGGCAGGGGGAGAAGAGACCCAGTACTTC
>TRBV25-1|.|once|TRBJ2-7
CASSGHNYEQYF
TGTGCCAGCAGTGGACATAACTACGAGCAGTACTTC
>TRBV5-1|.|.|TRBJ2-7
CASSLEAGDSYEQYF
TGCGCCAGCAGCTTGGAGGCAGGGGACTCTTACGAGCAGTACTTC
>TRBV9|.|once|TRBJ2-1
CASSVEGVSSYNEQFF
TGTGCCAGCAGCGTAGAGGGCGTGAGCTCCTACAATGAGCAGTTCTTC
>TRBV6-5|TRBD2|.|TRBJ2-1
CASSLTSGSLNEQFF
TGTGCCAGCAGTTTGACTAGCGGGAGCCTCAATGAGCAGTTCTTC
>TRBV9|TRBD1|.|TRBJ2-5
CASSVGGRGLKETQYF
TGTGCCAGCAGCGTAGGGGGCAGGGGGCTCAAAGAGACCCAGTACTTC
>TRBV28|.|.|TRBJ2-2
CASWGPGELFF
TGTGCCAGTTGGGGTCCCGGGGAGCTGTTTTTT
>TRBV20-1|.|.|TRBJ1-1
CSASPPTRGSTEAFF
TGCAGTGCTAGCCCTCCAACCCGGGGGAGCACTGAAGCTTTCTTT
>TRBV27|.|.|TRBJ1-2
CASSLSWGDYGYTF
TGTGCCAGCAGTTTATCGTGGGGAGACTATGGCTACACCTTC
>TRBV7-3|TRBD1|.|TRBJ2-1
CASSPDRVDEQFF
TGTGCCAGCAGCCCGGACAGGGTGGATGAGCAGTTCTTC
>TRBV4-1|TRBD1|.|TRBJ2-1
CASSQVTGFGEQFF
TGCGCCAGCAGCCAAGTGACAGGGTTTGGTGAGCAGTTCTTC
>TRBV7-9|.|.|TRBJ2-5
CASTPREFQETQYF
TGTGCCAGCACCCCAAGGGAGTTCCAAGAGACCCAGTACTTC
>TRBV20-1|TRBD1|.|TRBJ2-3
CSAWTGAVADTQYF
TGCAGTGCGTGGACAGGGGCGGTGGCAGATACGCAGTATTTT
>TRBV5-4|.|.|TRBJ2-6
CASSLARQGLSGANVLTF
TGTGCCAGCAGCCTAGCGCGACAAGGTCTCTCTGGGGCCAACGTCCTGACTTTC
>TRBV15|TRBD1|.|TRBJ2-1
CATSDLTGSSYNEQFF
TGTGCCACCAGCGACCTGACAGGGAGCTCCTACAATGAGCAGTTCTTC
>TRBV12-3/TRBV12-4|.|.|TRBJ1-4
CASTPEGGPNEKLFF
TGTGCCAGCACCCCCGAGGGAGGGCCTAATGAAAAACTGTTTTTT
>TRBV7-9|.|.|TRBJ2-5
CASRERGGPETQYF
TGTGCCAGCAGGGAAAGAGGGGGGCCAGAGACCCAGTACTTC
>TRBV30|TRBD1|.|TRBJ1-5
CAWSGTGGPQHF
TGTGCCTGGAGTGGGACAGGGGGGCCCCAGCATTTT
>TRBV10-2|TRBD1|.|TRBJ1-1
CASSLDRGGVNTEAFF
TGCGCCAGCAGCCTGGACAGGGGGGGAGTGAACACTGAAGCTTTCTTT
>TRBV11-2|TRBD1|once|TRBJ2-3
CASIRPGQGIDTQYF
TGTGCCAGCATACGTCCAGGACAGGGCATAGATACGCAGTATTTT
>TRBV29-1|TRBD2|once|TRBJ2-1
CSASVGTSGANEQFF
TGCAGCGCATCCGTGGGGACTAGCGGAGCCAATGAGCAGTTCTTC
>TRBV4-1|.|.|TRBJ1-4
CASSQESGREKLFF
TGCGCCAGCAGCCAAGAGAGTGGGAGGGAAAAACTGTTTTTT
>TRBV6-1|TRBD2|.|TRBJ2-5
CASSPGILAAIQETQYF
TGTGCCAGCAGTCCCGGTATCCTAGCGGCTATCCAAGAGACCCAGTACTTC
>TRBV5-1|.|once|TRBJ1-5
CASSLVAGGNQPQHF
TGCGCCAGCAGCTTGGTCGCAGGGGGCAATCAGCCCCAGCATTTT
>TRBV5-6|.|.|TRBJ2-7
CASSLRKDWDPYEQYF
TGTGCCAGCAGCTTAAGGAAGGACTGGGACCCTTACGAGCAGTACTTC
>TRBV6-5|.|.|TRBJ2-7
CASSYQGGGSSYEQYF
TGTGCCAGCAGTTACCAGGGGGGAGGGAGCTCCTACGAGCAGTACTTC
>TRBV27|TRBD1|few|TRBJ1-5
CASSPGQGAGQPQHF
TGTGCCAGCAGTCCGGGACAGGGGGCTGGTCAGCCCCAGCATTTT
>TRBV4-1|TRBD2|.|TRBJ2-3
CASSQVPSGSIADTQYF
TGCGCCAGCAGCCAAGTCCCCAGCGGGAGTATCGCAGATACGCAGTATTTT
>TRBV4-2|.|once|TRBJ2-1
CASSQERTYDYNEQFF
TGTGCCAGCAGCCAAGAAAGGACATATGACTACAATGAGCAGTTCTTC
>TRBV7-8|.|.|TRBJ2-7
CASSRQLDSYEQYF
TGTGCCAGCAGCCGACAGTTAGACTCCTACGAGCAGTACTTC
>TRBV5-1|.|.|TRBJ1-4
CASSKPGLQEKLFF
TGCGCCAGCAGCAAACCTGGACTTCAGGAAAAACTGTTTTTT
>TRBV3-1|.|.|TRBJ1-1
CASSQERDTEAFF
TGTGCCAGCAGCCAAGAGAGGGACACTGAAGCTTTCTTT
>TRBV20-1|.|.|TRBJ1-5
CSARGNLGEGQPQHF
TGCAGTGCTAGAGGTAACTTGGGGGAAGGTCAGCCCCAGCATTTT
>TRBV29-1|TRBD1|.|TRBJ1-2
CSGGDSTYGYTF
TGCAGCGGGGGGGACAGTACCTATGGCTACACCTTC
>TRBV13|TRBD1|.|TRBJ2-7
CASSIPGQGYEQYF
TGTGCCAGCAGCATACCCGGACAGGGCTACGAGCAGTACTTC
>TRBV4-1|.|.|TRBJ1-2
CASSQAKGPVSGYTF
TGCGCCAGCAGCCAAGCTAAGGGGCCAGTAAGCGGCTACACCTTC